The clone carrying this T cell receptor beta chain was found once. Looked up from germline, CDR1 is MGHRA and CDR2 is YSYEKL. The CDR3 is made up of 14 amino acids. The V gene end was trimmed by 3 bases and the J gene end by 1 base; junction bases not matched to a gene: 3. Generated by immunoSEQ multiplex PCR, the TCRdb table keeps only in-frame clones and is missing some. The sample has under 65,000 clones, approximately 93% seen once; the top ten hold roughly 2.7%. This specimen comes from a study of T cell changes during pregnancy in multiple sclerosis. This receptor was identified in a female donor with multiple sclerosis, enrolled in a pregnancy study. Sequenced material: CD8+ T cells from peripheral blood mononuclear cells, taken in the third trimester of pregnancy. The chain combines TRBV4-1 with TRBJ2-7; 7 bases map to TRBD2. The CDR3 DNA reads as TGCGCCAGCAGCCATCCTAGCGGTTCCTACGAGCAGTACTTC. Protein: CASSHPSGSYEQYF.